The source of this TCR beta chain is a study of cytomegalovirus exposure and HLA in healthy donors. Concerning this clone itself: Its specificity is not known.

TCRdb's copy holds only in-frame clones and misses some; the assay was immunoSEQ multiplex PCR. The sample contains 50,000 to 65,000 clones, over 90% of which appear only once. Study outcomes and limitations: Reports described diagnosis of cytomegalovirus status by the classifier as highly specific and sensitive. The finding came from a later analysis; first-cohort TCR clusters tended to co-occur in the roughly 120 validation repertoires. There were a few CMV-associated chains whose specificity for CMV antigens was confirmed in vitro.

This CDR3 has 14 residues. V shed 2 bases, J shed 7 bases, and the junction held 4 bases outside the gene matches. Germline lookup yields CDR1 SGHRS and CDR2 YFSETQ. The clonotype comes from a woman under 30 in good health and CMV-seropositive. The V and J genes are TRBV5-1 and TRBJ2-2; 8 bases match TRBD1. The sample comprised PBMCs. CDR3 sequence: CASSLQGGDGELFF. DNA for the CDR3: TGCGCCAGCAGCTTACAGGGGGGCGACGGGGAGCTGTTTTTT.